One and the same sample provided the 13 T cell receptor beta chains below, sequenced in a study of Tregs in tolerant kidney transplant recipients. Some clones are missing from TCRdb's copy, which holds only in-frame ones; the method was immunoSEQ multiplex PCR. The sample lists 100,000 to 150,000 clones, 92% occurring once. The sequenced material came from CD4+ T cells from blood. These receptors came from a human donor in good health.

The chain recombines TRBV18 with TRBJ1-2; 7 bases are a match to TRBD1. J lost 7 bases, V lost 3 bases, and 14 bases had no gene match. The CDR3 covers 16 residues. Germline V lookup: CDR1 KGHSH, CDR2 LQKENI. The CDR3 sequence is CASSPGTELASAGYTF. In DNA form, the CDR3 reads TGTGCCAGCTCACCCGGGACAGAACTTGCCAGCGCTGGCTACACCTTC.

The CDR3 DNA follows: TGTGCCAGCAGCCCGCGAGGTTCCGGTGCCGGGGAGCTGTTTTTT. This translates into CASSPRGSGAGELFF. The chain uses TRBV5-4 and TRBJ2-2, with no clear D. The CDR3 is 15 residues long. V dropped 4 bases and J dropped 6 bases, with 16 bases sitting between them. CDR1 and CDR2 from the germline V gene are SGHNT and YYREEE (reference sequence).

The genes are TRBV11-2 and TRBJ1-1; D call uncertain. Germline V gives CDR1 SGHAT, CDR2 FQNNGV. This CDR3 is built from 15 residues. V lost 5 bases and J lost 3, with 16 bases in between. In DNA, the CDR3 is TGTGCCAGCAGCCCAGGCACAGATTGGGACACTGAAGCTTTCTTT. This codes for CASSPGTDWDTEAFF.

This chain uses TRBV20-1 with TRBJ2-5; D remains unclear. Deletions cut 1 base from V and 5 bases from J, with 5 bases between. Germline V CDR1 and CDR2: DFQATT, SNEGSKA (reference sequence). The CDR3 covers 11 residues. DNA for the CDR3: TGCAGTGCTAGAGCACCGGAGACCCAGTACTTC. It encodes CSARAPETQYF.

The rearrangement links TRBV5-1 to TRBJ2-1; D possibly corresponds to TRBD2 (6 bases). Germline loops: CDR1 SGHRS, CDR2 YFSETQ. The germline V and J ends were trimmed by 1 base and 2 bases, with 10 bases remaining between them. The CDR3 sequence is 15 residues long. The CDR3, as DNA: TGCGCCAGCAGCTTGAGTAGCGGAGCCTACAATGAGCAGTTCTTC. This gives the protein CASSLSSGAYNEQFF.

The chain combines TRBV11-3 with TRBJ2-1, with TRBD1 matching over 9 bases. The CDR3 totals 15 residues. Germline loops: CDR1 SGHNT, CDR2 YENEEA. V was clipped by 4 bases and J by 2 bases; unmatched bases: 3. The CDR3 DNA follows: TGTGCCAGCAGCTCTACAGGGGGCGCCTACAATGAGCAGTTCTTC. It encodes CASSSTGGAYNEQFF.

Here the CDR3 DNA reads TGTGCCAGCAGCGTAGGTGGAGAGTATAACTATGGCTACACCTTC. It yields the protein CASSVGGEYNYGYTF. This sequence joins TRBV9 and TRBJ1-2; no definite D call. The CDR3 runs to 15 residues. Germline V gives CDR1 SGDLS, CDR2 YYNGEE. Trimming stripped 0 bases from V and 1 base from J, with 10 bases between.

CDR3 region: CASSLGGPSNYGYTF. In nucleotides, the CDR3 is TGCGCCAGCAGCTTGGGGGGACCTTCTAACTATGGCTACACCTTC. The chain combines TRBV5-1 with TRBJ1-2, with a possible D match to TRBD1 (5 bases). V was pared by 0 bases and J by 0 bases, with 9 bases between. Germline values: CDR1 SGHRS, CDR2 YFSETQ. The CDR3 extends over 15 amino acids.

The chain joins TRBV5-4 to TRBJ2-7; D gene ambiguous. Germline V gene lookup returns CDR1 SGHNT and CDR2 YYREEE (reference sequence). The CDR3 covers 12 residues. The V end was cut by 3 bases, the J end by 6 bases, with 10 bases between. CDR3 DNA: TGTGCCAGCAGCTCCCCGGGTCGCGAGCAGTACTTC. Amino acid sequence: CASSSPGREQYF.

The chain couples TRBV29-1 to TRBJ2-2; D may be TRBD1 or TRBD2 (5 bases each). This CDR3 is built from 14 residues. Germline V gene lookup returns CDR1 SQVTM and CDR2 ANQGSEA. Trimming took 3 bases from V and 1 from J, leaving 9 bases between them. In DNA form, the CDR3 reads TGCAGCGTTGAGGGACCACTGAACACCGGGGAGCTGTTTTTT. Amino acids: CSVEGPLNTGELFF.

V gene TRBV5-5 combines with J gene TRBJ1-3; a weak D match, TRBD1 (6 bases). V lost 0 bases to trimming and J lost 8 bases, with 12 bases between them. The germline V gene encodes CDR1 SGHKS and CDR2 YYEKEE (reference sequence). The CDR3 runs to 14 residues. CDR3 amino acids: CASSLGDIADTIYF. CDR3 nucleotides: TGTGCCAGCAGCTTGGGGGACATTGCGGACACCATATATTTT.

The chain combines TRBV13 with TRBJ2-3; no firm D call. Germline assignment: CDR1 PRHDT and CDR2 FYEKMQ (reference sequence). V lost 5 bases to trimming and J lost 3 bases, with 9 bases between them. The CDR3 has 13 amino acids. The CDR3 nucleotides are TGTGCCAGCAGCCGGACGGCGACAGATACGCAGTATTTT. Its protein is CASSRTATDTQYF.

The chain employs TRBV5-1 and TRBJ2-7; 7 nucleotides match TRBD1. Losses at the gene ends were 1 base for V and 3 bases for J; bases not matched to a gene: 4. In germline, CDR1 is SGHRS, CDR2 YFSETQ. The CDR3 is 14 amino acids. The CDR3 DNA is TGCGCCAGCAGCTTGAGGGGGCAGTTCTACGAGCAGTACTTC. Its translation is CASSLRGQFYEQYF.